This T cell receptor beta chain was sequenced during a study of blood T cell repertoires in COVID-19. Study details: Samples taken during acute and convalescent COVID-19 were collected in the United States, Italy and Spain. Sample material is recorded as cDNA or gDNA derived from T cells, B-cell-depleted T cells, or PBMCs.

Original analysis: The authors estimated nucleated cell counts from reference gene primer amplification. Some clones are missing from TCRdb's copy, which holds only in-frame ones; the method was immunoSEQ multiplex PCR. The DNA gave D and trimming, while V, J and clone size come from that table. The sample lists about half a million clones; 75% to 90% were seen once. Germline CDR1 reads SGHAT; CDR2 reads FQNNGV. The CDR3 runs to 13 residues. Trimming cost V 8 bases and J 7 bases, with 15 bases left between them. The V call is TRBV11-2, the J call TRBJ1-5; D perhaps matches TRBD1 (6 bases). Material for sequencing was peripheral blood. The receptor's source is a human donor in a cohort sampled during active COVID-19. DNA of the CDR3: TGTGCCAGCCGATCTACAGGGAAGCAGCCCCAGCATTTT. Protein product: CASRSTGKQPQHF.